The present T cell receptor beta chain was sequenced within a study of T cell responses to AZD1222 COVID-19 vaccine. CDR1 SEHNR and CDR2 FQNEAQ come from the germline V gene (reference sequence). V lost 1 base, J lost 9 bases, and 10 bases lay in between. This CDR3 comprises 13 residues. Produced via immunoSEQ multiplex PCR; TCRdb's table is partial and in-frame only. The table includes 130,000 to 150,000 clones, about 82% detected once. In regard to this clone: Its antigen is as yet unknown.

Study-level findings and limits: Repertoire sampling was restricted to post-peak T cell response timepoints. A reported finding is that nearly half of spike-specific TCRs target unmutated variant regions. CD4 TCRs associated with vaccination spanned spike, dominating at 160-218 and 743-854.

The chain links TRBV7-9 to TRBJ2-1; D ambiguous. This clonotype was sampled from an adult who received the AZD1222 COVID-19 vaccine. The starting material was peripheral blood, obtained 28 days after the second AZD1222 dose. The CDR3 sequence: CASSLVISFEQFF. CDR3 coding DNA: TGTGCCAGCAGCTTAGTGATCAGCTTTGAGCAGTTCTTC.